Each of the 11 T cell receptor beta chains below was sequenced from the same sample in a study of blood T cell repertoires in COVID-19. The method was immunoSEQ multiplex PCR; TCRdb's version includes in-frame clones alone and lacks a portion of them. This table has 48,000 or so clones, over 75% appearing once. Sample: peripheral blood. Receptors originate from a woman aged 80 or older with COVID-19, enrolled during active disease.

The rearrangement uses TRBV9 and TRBJ1-2; D possibly corresponds to TRBD1 (5 bases). Trimming left V 0 bases short and J 5 bases short, with 8 bases between. CDR3 size: 13 residues. Germline V lookup: CDR1 SGDLS, CDR2 YYNGEE. The CDR3 DNA reads as TGTGCCAGCAGCGTAGGACAGCAATATGGCTACACCTTC. It is translated as CASSVGQQYGYTF.

This chain connects TRBV19 to TRBJ1-1; D not certain. Per germline, CDR1 LNHDA and CDR2 SQIVND (reference sequence). The V end was cut by 9 bases, the J end by 1 base, with 6 bases between. The CDR3 totals 11 residues. The CDR3 loop is CASPGNTEAFF. CDR3 coding DNA: TGTGCCAGCCCAGGGAACACTGAAGCTTTCTTT. Looking up the rest from reference TRBV19 and TRBJ1-1 gives the full variable domain: DGGITQSPKYLFRKEGQNVTLSCEQNLNHDAMYWYRQDPGQGLRLIYYSQIVNDFQKGDIAEGYSVSREKKESFPLTVTSAQKNPTAFYLCASPGNTEAFFGQGTRLTVV.

The rearrangement links TRBV5-1 to TRBJ2-3, with TRBD2 matching over 7 bases. This CDR3 is 15 amino acids long. J lost 6 bases, V lost 0 bases, and 7 bases had no gene match. Germline V gene data show CDR1 as SGHRS and CDR2 as YFSETQ. The CDR3, as DNA: TGCGCCAGCAGCTTGGGGGACTATGAGAGGGATACGCAGTATTTT. Translated: CASSLGDYERDTQYF.

J is TRBJ2-3 and V is TRBV6-6; 9 nucleotides agree with TRBD2. V dropped 5 bases and J dropped 2; count of bases not matched to a gene: 11. CDR3 length: 17 residues. Germline loops: CDR1 MNHNY, CDR2 SVGAGI (reference sequence). In nucleotides, the CDR3 is TGTGCCAGCAGTCCAGCGGGGGGAAGACGGACCACAGATACGCAGTATTTT. The encoded protein is CASSPAGGRRTTDTQYF.

The V call is TRBV6-5, the J call TRBJ1-1; perhaps TRBD1 as D (6 bases). This CDR3 is built from 15 residues. The V end was cut by 6 bases, the J end by 2 bases, with 16 bases between. The germline gives CDR1 MNHEY, CDR2 SVGAGI. CDR3 in DNA: TGTGCCAGCAGCCCCCAAGACAGGCTTAACACTGAAGCTTTCTTT. Protein sequence: CASSPQDRLNTEAFF.

The chain carries TRBV12-3 or TRBV12-4 and TRBJ2-1, with TRBD1 identical over 7 bases. The junction had 3 bases not matched to a gene; V was cut back by 1 base and J by 12 bases. The CDR3 spans 12 residues. The CDR3 DNA reads TGTGCCAGCAGTTTAGGAGGGACAGCGCAGTTCTTC. This translates into CASSLGGTAQFF.

The rearrangement joins TRBV3-1 (or the pseudogene TRBV3-2) to TRBJ2-1, with a tentative D call TRBD2 (6 bases). Germline V gene sequence: CDR1 LGHDT, CDR2 YNNKEL (reference sequence). The CDR3 consists of 16 residues. V shed 4 bases and J shed 2 bases, with 15 bases lying between them. CDR3 coding DNA: TGTGCCAGCAGCCTCCCGGGGGATCTCACCTACAATGAGCAGTTCTTC. Translated, it gives CASSLPGDLTYNEQFF.

The chain carries TRBV6-4 and TRBJ2-7, with unresolved D. CDR1 and CDR2 from the germline V gene are MRHNA and SNTAGT. Trimming shortened V by 5 bases and J by 0 bases, and 17 bases separated the two germline ends. CDR3 size: 16 residues. CDR3 protein: CASSTRRLIHSYEQYF. The CDR3 DNA reads as TGTGCCAGCAGTACTCGGCGACTGATCCACTCCTACGAGCAGTACTTC.

V gene TRBV5-1 combines with J gene TRBJ1-1; no definite D call. CDR3 length: 16 amino acids. Looked up from germline, CDR1 is SGHRS and CDR2 is YFSETQ. V lost 4 bases to trimming and J lost 0 bases, with 16 bases between them. The CDR3 sequence is CASSTQAEHLNTEAFF. CDR3 nucleotides: TGCGCCAGCAGCACCCAGGCTGAACATTTGAACACTGAAGCTTTCTTT.

This rearrangement joins TRBV21-1 to TRBJ2-5; the D segment call TRBD2 is taken from the table without a DNA check. TRBV21-1 is recorded as a pseudogene. The CDR3 is 15 residues long. As DNA, the CDR3 is TGTGCCAGCAGCAAAGTGGCTCTAGAGGAAGAGACCCAGTACTTC. Translating gives CASSKVALEEETQYF.

The rearrangement uses TRBV7-6 and TRBJ2-1; 10 bases line up with TRBD2. The junction had 8 bases not matched to a gene; V was cut back by 5 bases and J by 7 bases. CDR1 and CDR2 from the germline V gene are SGHVS and FNYEAQ. This CDR3 has 15 amino acids. Here the CDR3 DNA reads TGTGCCAGCAGCCGAGCGGGAGGGCCAGAGAATGAGCAGTTCTTC. Translated: CASSRAGGPENEQFF.